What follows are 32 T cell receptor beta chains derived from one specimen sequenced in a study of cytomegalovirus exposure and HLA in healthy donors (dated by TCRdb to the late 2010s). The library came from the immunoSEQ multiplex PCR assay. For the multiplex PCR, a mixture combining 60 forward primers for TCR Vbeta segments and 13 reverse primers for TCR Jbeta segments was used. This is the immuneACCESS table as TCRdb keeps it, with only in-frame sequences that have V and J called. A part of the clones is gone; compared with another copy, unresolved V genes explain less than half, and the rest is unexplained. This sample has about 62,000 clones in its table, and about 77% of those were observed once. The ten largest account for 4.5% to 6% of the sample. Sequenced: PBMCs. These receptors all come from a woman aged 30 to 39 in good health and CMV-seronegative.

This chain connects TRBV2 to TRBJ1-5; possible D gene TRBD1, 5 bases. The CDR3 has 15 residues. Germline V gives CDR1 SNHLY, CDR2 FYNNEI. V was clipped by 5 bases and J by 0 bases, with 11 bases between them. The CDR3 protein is CASSSQGYSNQPQHF. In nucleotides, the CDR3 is TGTGCCAGCAGTTCCCAGGGTTATAGCAATCAGCCCCAGCATTTT.

As DNA, the CDR3 is TGTGCCAGCAGCACTAGCGGGAGTCCGTACAATGAGCAGTTCTTC. This translates into CASSTSGSPYNEQFF. The chain couples TRBV6-1 to TRBJ2-1, with TRBD2 matching 11 bases. Per the germline V gene, CDR1 is MNHNS and CDR2 is SASEGT. The CDR3 totals 15 residues. With V trimmed by 6 bases and J by 4 bases, 5 bases remained unmatched.

In DNA form, the CDR3 reads TGTGCCAGTATGCCGGGACTAGCGAACACCGGGGAGCTGTTTTTT. This codes for CASMPGLANTGELFF. J is TRBJ2-2 and V is TRBV19, with 8 bases aligning to TRBD2. With V trimmed by 7 bases and J by 0 bases, 4 bases remained unmatched. The V gene's germline CDR1 is LNHDA and CDR2 SQIVND (reference sequence). CDR3 length: 15 amino acids. Variable domain in full (rest from reference TRBV19 and TRBJ2-2): DGGITQSPKYLFRKEGQNVTLSCEQNLNHDAMYWYRQDPGQGLRLIYYSQIVNDFQKGDIAEGYSVSREKKESFPLTVTSAQKNPTAFYLCASMPGLANTGELFFGEGSRLTVL.

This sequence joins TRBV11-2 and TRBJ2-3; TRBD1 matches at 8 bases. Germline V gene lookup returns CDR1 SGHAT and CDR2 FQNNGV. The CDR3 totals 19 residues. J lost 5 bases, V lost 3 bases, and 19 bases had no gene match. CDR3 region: CASSFHKFRSATGGDTQYF. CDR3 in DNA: TGTGCCAGCAGCTTCCATAAATTCCGGTCCGCTACAGGGGGAGATACGCAGTATTTT.

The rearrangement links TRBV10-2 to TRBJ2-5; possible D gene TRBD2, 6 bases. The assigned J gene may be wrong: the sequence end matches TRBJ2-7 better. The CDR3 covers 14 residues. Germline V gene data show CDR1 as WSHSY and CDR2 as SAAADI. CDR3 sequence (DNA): TGCGCCAGCAGACCGGGGACTGTTTCCTACGAGCAGTACTTC. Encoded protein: CASRPGTVSYEQYF.

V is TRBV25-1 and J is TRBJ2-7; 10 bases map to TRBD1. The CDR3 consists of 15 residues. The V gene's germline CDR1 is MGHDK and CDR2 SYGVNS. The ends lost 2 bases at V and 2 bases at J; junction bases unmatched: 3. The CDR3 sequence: CASSEPGTGAYEQYF. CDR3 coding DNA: TGTGCCAGCAGTGAACCCGGGACAGGGGCCTACGAGCAGTACTTC.

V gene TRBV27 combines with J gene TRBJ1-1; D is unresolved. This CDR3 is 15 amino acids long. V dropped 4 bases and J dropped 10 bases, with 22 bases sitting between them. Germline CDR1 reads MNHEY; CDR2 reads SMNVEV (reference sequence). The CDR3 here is CASSSPDLGGRRAFF. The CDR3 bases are TGTGCCAGCAGTTCTCCGGACCTTGGAGGAAGGAGAGCTTTCTTT.

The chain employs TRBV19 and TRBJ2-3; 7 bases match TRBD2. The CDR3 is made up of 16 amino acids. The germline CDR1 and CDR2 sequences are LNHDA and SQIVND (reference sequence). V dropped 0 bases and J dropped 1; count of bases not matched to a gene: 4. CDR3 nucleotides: TGTGCCAGTAGTATAGAGGGGGGGGGACGCACAGATACGCAGTATTTT. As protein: CASSIEGGGRTDTQYF.

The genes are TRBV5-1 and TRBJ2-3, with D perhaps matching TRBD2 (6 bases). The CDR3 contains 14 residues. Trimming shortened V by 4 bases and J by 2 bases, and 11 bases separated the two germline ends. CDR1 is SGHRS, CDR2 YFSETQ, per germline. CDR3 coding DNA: TGCGCCAGCAGCCCGGAGGGGTCCACAGATACGCAGTATTTT. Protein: CASSPEGSTDTQYF.

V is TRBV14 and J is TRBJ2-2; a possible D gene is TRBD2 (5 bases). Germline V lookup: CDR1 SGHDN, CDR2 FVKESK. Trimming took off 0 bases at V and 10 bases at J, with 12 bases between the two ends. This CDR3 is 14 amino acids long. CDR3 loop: CASSQDLEATELFF. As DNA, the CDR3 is TGTGCCAGCAGCCAAGATTTGGAGGCAACGGAGCTGTTTTTT.

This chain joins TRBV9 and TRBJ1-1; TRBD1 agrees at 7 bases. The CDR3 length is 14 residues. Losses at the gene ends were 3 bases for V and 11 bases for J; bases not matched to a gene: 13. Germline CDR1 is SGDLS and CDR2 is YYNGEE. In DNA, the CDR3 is TGTGCCAGCAGCGCGAACCCGAGACAGGGACAGGCTTTCTTT. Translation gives CASSANPRQGQAFF.

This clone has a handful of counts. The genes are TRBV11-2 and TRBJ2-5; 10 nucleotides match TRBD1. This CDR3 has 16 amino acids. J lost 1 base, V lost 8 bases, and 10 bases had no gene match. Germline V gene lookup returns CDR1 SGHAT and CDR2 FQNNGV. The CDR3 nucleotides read TGTGCCAGCCGATCCACGGGACAGGGGCCCCAAGAGACCCAGTACTTC. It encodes CASRSTGQGPQETQYF.

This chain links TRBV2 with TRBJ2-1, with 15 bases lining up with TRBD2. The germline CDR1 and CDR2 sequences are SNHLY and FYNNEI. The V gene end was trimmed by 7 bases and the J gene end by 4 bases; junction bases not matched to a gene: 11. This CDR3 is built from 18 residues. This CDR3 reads CASKVPGLAGGNYNEQFF. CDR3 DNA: TGTGCCAGCAAGGTCCCGGGACTAGCGGGAGGTAATTACAATGAGCAGTTCTTC. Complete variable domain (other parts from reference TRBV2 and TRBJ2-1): EPEVTQTPSHQVTQMGQEVILRCVPISNHLYFYWYRQILGQKVEFLVSFYNNEISEKSEIFDDQFSVERPDGSNFTLKIRSTKLEDSAMYFCASKVPGLAGGNYNEQFFGPGTRLTVL.

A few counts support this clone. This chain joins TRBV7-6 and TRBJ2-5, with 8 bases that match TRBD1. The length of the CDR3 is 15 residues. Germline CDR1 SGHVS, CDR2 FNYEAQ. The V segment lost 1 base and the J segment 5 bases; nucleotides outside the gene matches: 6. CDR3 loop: CASSLVTGGRETQYF. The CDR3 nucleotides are TGTGCCAGCAGCTTAGTAACAGGGGGTAGGGAGACCCAGTACTTC.

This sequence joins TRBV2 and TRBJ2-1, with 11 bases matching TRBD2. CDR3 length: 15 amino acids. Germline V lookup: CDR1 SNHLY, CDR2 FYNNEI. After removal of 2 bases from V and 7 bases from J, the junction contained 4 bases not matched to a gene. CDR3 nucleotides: TGTGCCAGCAGTGAATGGGCTAGCGGGAGGAATGAGCAGTTCTTC. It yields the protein CASSEWASGRNEQFF.

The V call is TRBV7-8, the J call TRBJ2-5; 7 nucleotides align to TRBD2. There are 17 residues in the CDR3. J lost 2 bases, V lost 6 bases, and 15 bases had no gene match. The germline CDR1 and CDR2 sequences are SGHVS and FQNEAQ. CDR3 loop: CASRSIGLSGEQETQYF. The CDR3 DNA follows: TGTGCCAGCAGATCTATCGGGCTCAGCGGGGAGCAAGAGACCCAGTACTTC. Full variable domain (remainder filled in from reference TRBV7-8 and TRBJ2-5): GAGVSQSPRYKVAKRGQDVALRCDPISGHVSLFWYQQALGQGPEFLTYFQNEAQLDKSGLPSDRFFAERPEGSVSTLKIQRTQQEDSAVYLCASRSIGLSGEQETQYFGPGTRLLVL.

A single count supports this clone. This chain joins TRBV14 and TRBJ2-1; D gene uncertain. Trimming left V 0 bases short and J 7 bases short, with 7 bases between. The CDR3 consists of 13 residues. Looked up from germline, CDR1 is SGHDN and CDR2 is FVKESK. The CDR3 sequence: CASSQDPGNEQFF. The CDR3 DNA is TGTGCCAGCAGCCAAGATCCCGGGAATGAGCAGTTCTTC.

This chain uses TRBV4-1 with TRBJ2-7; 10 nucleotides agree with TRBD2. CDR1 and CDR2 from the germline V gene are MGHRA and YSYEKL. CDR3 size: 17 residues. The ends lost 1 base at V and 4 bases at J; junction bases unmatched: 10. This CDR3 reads CASSQGGGLADFYEQYF. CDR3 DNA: TGCGCCAGCAGCCAAGGGGGCGGACTAGCGGACTTTTACGAGCAGTACTTC.

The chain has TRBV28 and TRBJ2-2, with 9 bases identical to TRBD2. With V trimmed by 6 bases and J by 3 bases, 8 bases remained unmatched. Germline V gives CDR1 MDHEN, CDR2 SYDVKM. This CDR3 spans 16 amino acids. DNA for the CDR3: TGTGCCAGCAGCCCCTGGGTAGCGGGAGACACCGGGGAGCTGTTTTTT. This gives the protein CASSPWVAGDTGELFF.

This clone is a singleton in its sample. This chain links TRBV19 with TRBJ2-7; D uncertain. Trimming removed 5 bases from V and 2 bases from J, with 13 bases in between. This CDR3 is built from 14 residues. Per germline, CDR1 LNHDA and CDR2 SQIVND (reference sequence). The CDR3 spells CASSPNQRPYEQYV. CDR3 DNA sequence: TGTGCCAGTAGTCCTAACCAGCGACCCTACGAGCAGTACGTC.

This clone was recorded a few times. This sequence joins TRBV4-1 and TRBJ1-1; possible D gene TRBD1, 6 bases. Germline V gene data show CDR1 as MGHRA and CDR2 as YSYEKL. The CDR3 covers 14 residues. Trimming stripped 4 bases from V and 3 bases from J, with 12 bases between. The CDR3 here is CASSPSQGYTEAFF. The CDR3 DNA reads TGCGCCAGCAGCCCCTCCCAGGGGTACACTGAAGCTTTCTTT.

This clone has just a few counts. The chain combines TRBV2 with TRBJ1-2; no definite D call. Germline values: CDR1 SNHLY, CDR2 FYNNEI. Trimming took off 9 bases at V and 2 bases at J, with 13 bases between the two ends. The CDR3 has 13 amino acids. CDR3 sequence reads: CARFITANYGYTF. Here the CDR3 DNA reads TGTGCCAGATTCATAACTGCAAACTATGGCTACACCTTC.

CDR3 DNA: TGTGCCAGCAGCTTAGCGGGCAGGGGGCACACCGGGGAGCTGTTTTTT. Encoded protein: CASSLAGRGHTGELFF. V is TRBV7-9 and J is TRBJ1-3, with 8 bases fitting TRBD1. The better agreement between TRBJ2-2 and the DNA end casts doubt on the J call. This CDR3 contains 16 residues. Germline values: CDR1 SEHNR, CDR2 FQNEAQ (reference sequence).

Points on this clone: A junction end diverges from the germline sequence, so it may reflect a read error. For the CDR3, the DNA is TGTGCCACCAGTAGAGATCTTTGGCATAACTCCTACGAGCAGTACTTC. It specifies CATSRDLWHNSYEQYF. V usage is TRBV15 and J usage is TRBJ2-7, with no clear D. The CDR3 is made up of 16 amino acids. Germline-derived CDR1 and CDR2 are LNHNV and YYDKDF (reference sequence).

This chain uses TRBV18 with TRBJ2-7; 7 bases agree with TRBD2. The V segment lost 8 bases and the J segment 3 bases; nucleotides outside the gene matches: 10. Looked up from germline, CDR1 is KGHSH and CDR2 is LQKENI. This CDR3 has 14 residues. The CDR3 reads CASGVGRGGYEQYF. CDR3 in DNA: TGTGCCAGCGGGGTGGGACGCGGGGGCTACGAGCAGTACTTC.

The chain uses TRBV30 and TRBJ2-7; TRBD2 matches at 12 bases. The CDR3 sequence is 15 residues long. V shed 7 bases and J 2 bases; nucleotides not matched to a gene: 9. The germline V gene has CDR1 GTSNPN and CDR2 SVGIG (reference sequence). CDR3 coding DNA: TGTGCCTTATACACTCCTAGCGGGAGGGCCTACGAGCAGTACTTC. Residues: CALYTPSGRAYEQYF.

The CDR3 DNA is TGTGCCAGCAACCAGCCGGGACAGGCGAATTATGGCTACACCTTC. Translated: CASNQPGQANYGYTF. The rearrangement joins TRBV19 to TRBJ1-2; 8 nucleotides line up with TRBD1. Germline V gene data show CDR1 as LNHDA and CDR2 as SQIVND (reference sequence). J lost 5 bases, V lost 9 bases, and 14 bases had no gene match. CDR3 size: 15 residues.

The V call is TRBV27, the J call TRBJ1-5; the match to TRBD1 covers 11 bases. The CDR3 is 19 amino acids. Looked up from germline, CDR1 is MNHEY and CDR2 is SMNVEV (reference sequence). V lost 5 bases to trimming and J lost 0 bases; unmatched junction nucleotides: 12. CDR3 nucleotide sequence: TGTGCCAGCAGTCCACTCTGGACAGGGGGCCGATATAGCAATCAGCCCCAGCATTTT. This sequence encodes CASSPLWTGGRYSNQPQHF.

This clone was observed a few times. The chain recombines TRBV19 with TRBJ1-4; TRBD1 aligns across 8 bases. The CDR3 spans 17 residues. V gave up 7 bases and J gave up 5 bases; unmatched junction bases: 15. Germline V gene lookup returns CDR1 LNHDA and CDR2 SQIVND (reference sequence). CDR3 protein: CASTKGTGSALNEKLFF. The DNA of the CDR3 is TGTGCCAGTACGAAGGGGACAGGATCGGCCCTAAATGAAAAACTGTTTTTT.

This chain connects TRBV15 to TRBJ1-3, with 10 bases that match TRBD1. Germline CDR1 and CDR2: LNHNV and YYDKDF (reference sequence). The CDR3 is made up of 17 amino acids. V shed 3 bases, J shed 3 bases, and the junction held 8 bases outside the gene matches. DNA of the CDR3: TGTGCCACCAGCAGGGACAGGGGGGCCCAGGGTGGAAACACCATATATTTT. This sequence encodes CATSRDRGAQGGNTIYF.

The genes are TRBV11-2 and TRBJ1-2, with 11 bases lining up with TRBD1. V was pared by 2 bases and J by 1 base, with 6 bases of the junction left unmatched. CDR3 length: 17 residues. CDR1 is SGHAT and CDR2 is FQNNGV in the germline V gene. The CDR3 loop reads CASSLLGQGAGNYGYTF. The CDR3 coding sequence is TGTGCCAGCAGCTTACTCGGACAGGGGGCGGGTAACTATGGCTACACCTTC.

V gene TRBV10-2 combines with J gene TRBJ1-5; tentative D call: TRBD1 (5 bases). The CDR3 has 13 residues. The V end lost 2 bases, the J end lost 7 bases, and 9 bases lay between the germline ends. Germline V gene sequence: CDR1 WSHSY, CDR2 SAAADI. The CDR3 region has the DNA TGCGCCAGCAGTGAGAACACAGGCCAGCCCCAGCATTTT. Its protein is CASSENTGQPQHF.